This section outlines one T cell receptor beta chain sequence together with its context. The CDR3 runs 17 residues. The germline CDR1 and CDR2 sequences are SGHRS and YFSETQ. V shed 3 bases, J shed 4 bases, and the junction held 9 bases outside the gene matches. In the source study's methods: Reference gene primer amplification in the assay estimated nucleated cell counts. The data were produced by immunoSEQ multiplex PCR, yet TCRdb's version contains in-frame clones alone and is incomplete. V, J and clone size were drawn from that table, and D and trimming were deduced from the DNA. The sample holds 80,000 to 130,000 clones, 80% to 90% seen once. The data stem from a study of blood T cell repertoires in COVID-19. Clinical history as reported by participants underpinned cohort assignment.

The chain is built from TRBV5-1 and TRBJ2-5; 13 bases line up with TRBD2. This sequence was found in a woman in her forties or fifties who had recovered from COVID-19. Sequencing was done on a sample of PBMCs or T cells enriched from blood (not recorded which). CDR3 bases: TGCGCCAGCAGCTCCCGGACTAGCGGGAGTTTGGTAGAGACCCAGTACTTC. It yields the protein CASSSRTSGSLVETQYF.